These 26 T cell receptor beta chains share one sample of origin, sequenced in a study of cytomegalovirus exposure and HLA in healthy donors. Both 60 Vbeta primers and 13 Jbeta primers went into the PCR. Here immunoSEQ multiplex PCR was the method, and the copy in TCRdb shows in-frame clones only, minus some. This sample has some 99,000 clones, with around 70% found just once. Sequenced input: PBMCs. All receptors come from a female donor in good health and CMV-seronegative.

The V and J genes are TRBV7-9 and TRBJ2-7; 7 nucleotides line up with TRBD2. The CDR3 is 15 residues long. After removal of 2 bases from V and 4 bases from J, the junction contained 8 bases not matched to a gene. Germline values: CDR1 SEHNR, CDR2 FQNEAQ (reference sequence). For the CDR3, the DNA is TGTGCCAGCAGCTTAATCGCTAGCGGAATTTACGAGCAGTACTTC. Its translation is CASSLIASGIYEQYF. Filled out from reference TRBV7-9 and TRBJ2-7, the complete variable domain reads DTGVSQNPRHKITKRGQNVTFRCDPISEHNRLYWYRQTLGQGPEFLTYFQNEAQLEKSRLLSDRFSAERPKGSFSTLEIQRTEQGDSAMYLCASSLIASGIYEQYFGPGTRLTVT.

The rearrangement uses TRBV4-3 and TRBJ2-5, with TRBD2 as a possible D gene (6 bases). Trimming pared 0 bases from V and 4 bases from J, leaving 18 bases between. Germline V gives CDR1 LGHNA, CDR2 YSLEER. This CDR3 region has 17 residues. CDR3 region: CASSQDLGLAGIETQYF. In DNA, the CDR3 is TGCGCCAGCAGCCAAGATCTAGGACTTGCGGGGATAGAGACCCAGTACTTC.

The V and J genes are TRBV2 and TRBJ2-1, with a possible D match to TRBD1 (6 bases). This CDR3 has 15 residues. Germline V gives CDR1 SNHLY, CDR2 FYNNEI. Trimming stripped 4 bases from V and 0 bases from J, with 10 bases between. The CDR3 bases are TGTGCCAGCAGTGTAACAGGGAGCTCCTACAATGAGCAGTTCTTC. This sequence encodes CASSVTGSSYNEQFF.

This clone appeared a few times. The V call is TRBV7-2, the J call TRBJ2-5; possible D gene TRBD2, 6 bases. Germline CDR1 and CDR2: SGHTA and FQGNSA. Trimming took 4 bases from V and 7 from J, leaving 16 bases between them. CDR3 size: 14 residues. The CDR3 coding sequence is TGTGCCAGCAGCTCTGACGGGACTTATGGGACCCAGTACTTC. Amino acid sequence: CASSSDGTYGTQYF.

This rearrangement joins TRBV15 to TRBJ1-5; TRBD1 aligns across 7 bases. The CDR3 runs to 19 residues. The trim removed 5 bases at V and 0 bases at J, leaving 16 bases unmatched. Germline V gene data show CDR1 as LNHNV and CDR2 as YYDKDF (reference sequence). The DNA for the CDR3 is TGTGCCACCAGCGGGTCCAGGGGGGTCGACCCCTATAGCAATCAGCCCCAGCATTTT. Encoded protein: CATSGSRGVDPYSNQPQHF.

This clone was seen just once. CDR3 DNA sequence: TGTGCCAGCAGTCCAGGACAGGGCCGCTATGGCTACACCTTC. Amino acid sequence: CASSPGQGRYGYTF. The rearrangement links TRBV28 to TRBJ1-2, with TRBD1 matching 8 bases. CDR3 size: 14 residues. The V segment lost 5 bases and the J segment 4 bases; nucleotides outside the gene matches: 6. Looked up from germline, CDR1 is MDHEN and CDR2 is SYDVKM.

CDR3 region: CSVEVTGSEKLFF. The CDR3, as DNA: TGCAGCGTTGAAGTGACAGGGAGCGAAAAACTGTTTTTT. V gene TRBV29-1 combines with J gene TRBJ1-4, with 7 bases that match TRBD1. This CDR3 contains 13 residues. Germline V CDR1 and CDR2: SQVTM, ANQGSEA. The ends lost 1 base at V and 8 bases at J; junction bases unmatched: 4.

This rearrangement joins TRBV11-2 to TRBJ1-5; D remains unclear. The CDR3 loop spans 13 amino acids. Per the germline V gene, CDR1 is SGHAT and CDR2 is FQNNGV. V lost 5 bases, J lost 0 bases, and 5 bases lay in between. CDR3 sequence reads: CASSHYSNQPQHF. In nucleotides, the CDR3 is TGTGCCAGCAGCCACTATAGCAATCAGCCCCAGCATTTT. The full variable domain, in which reference TRBV11-2 and TRBJ1-5 provide the parts outside the CDR3, is EAGVAQSPRYKIIEKRQSVAFWCNPISGHATLYWYQQILGQGPKLLIQFQNNGVVDDSQLPKDRFSAERLKGVDSTLKIQPAKLEDSAVYLCASSHYSNQPQHFGDGTRLSIL.

This clone was recorded a few times. The chain links TRBV7-6 to TRBJ2-1; D remains ambiguous. Between the trimmed V and J ends, which lost 4 bases and 5 bases, there was a span of 9 bases. The germline V gene encodes CDR1 SGHVS and CDR2 FNYEAQ. This CDR3 contains 13 residues. CDR3 in DNA: TGTGCCAGCAGCTCCTTTATAGACAATGAGCAGTTCTTC. It codes for CASSSFIDNEQFF.

The DNA for the CDR3 is TGTGCCTGGAGTAGCGGGAGCGTCATCGATGAGCAGTTCTTC. The encoded protein is CAWSSGSVIDEQFF. This chain connects TRBV30 to TRBJ2-1; 8 positions agree with TRBD2. Germline V lookup: CDR1 GTSNPN, CDR2 SVGIG (reference sequence). The V gene end was trimmed by 2 bases and the J gene end by 8 bases; junction bases not matched to a gene: 8. The CDR3 spans 14 residues.

The chain uses TRBV30 and TRBJ1-1; TRBD1 might be the D (6 bases). The CDR3 runs 13 residues. V lost 2 bases and J 1 base, leaving 8 bases between the germline ends. In germline, CDR1 is GTSNPN, CDR2 SVGIG (reference sequence). The DNA of the CDR3 is TGTGCCTGGAGTCGGACAGCGAACACTGAAGCTTTCTTT. Residues: CAWSRTANTEAFF.

CDR3 nucleotide sequence: TGCAGCGTTGAGAGATTGTCTTACTATGGCTACACCTTC. Its translation is CSVERLSYYGYTF. The chain combines TRBV29-1 with TRBJ1-2, with D uncertain. The ends were cut back, 3 bases at V and 3 bases at J, with 11 bases in the middle. Germline V gives CDR1 SQVTM, CDR2 ANQGSEA. This CDR3 spans 13 amino acids.

This clone was counted a few times. The gene calls are TRBV4-3 and TRBJ1-2; D remains unclear. Germline CDR1 reads LGHNA; CDR2 reads YSLEER. Trimming left V 1 base short and J 4 bases short, with 16 bases between. The CDR3 extends over 16 amino acids. The chain's CDR3 is CASSQAMVRRGYGYTF. The CDR3 DNA follows: TGCGCCAGCAGCCAAGCGATGGTCCGCCGGGGCTATGGCTACACCTTC.

This sequence joins TRBV11-3 and TRBJ2-7; D might be TRBD1 (6 bases). CDR3 length: 13 amino acids. V was trimmed by 3 bases and J by 7 bases, leaving 13 bases between them. Germline V gene lookup returns CDR1 SGHNT and CDR2 YENEEA. In nucleotides, the CDR3 is TGTGCCAGCAGCTTTACTGGGGGCGGGGAGCAGTACTTC. It translates to CASSFTGGGEQYF. The whole variable domain, filled in from reference TRBV11-3 and TRBJ2-7, reads EAGVVQSPRYKIIEKKQPVAFWCNPISGHNTLYWYLQNLGQGPELLIRYENEEAVDDSQLPKDRFSAERLKGVDSTLKIQPAELGDSAVYLCASSFTGGGEQYFGPGTRLTVT.

Points on this clone: One end of the junction varies from germline; a read error may be responsible. The V gene is TRBV7-7, the J gene TRBJ2-1, with D possibly TRBD1 on 6 matching bases. Germline V gives CDR1 SSHAT, CDR2 FNYEAQ (reference sequence). CDR3 length: 15 amino acids. The DNA for the CDR3 is TGTGCTAGCAGCACCCCCGGACAGCGAGACAATGAGCAGTTCTTC. Translation gives CASSTPGQRDNEQFF.

The J gene is TRBJ2-7, the V gene TRBV21-1; TRBD2, as called in the table, went unchecked against the DNA. TRBV21-1 is classified as a pseudogene. The CDR3 is made up of 16 amino acids. The CDR3 DNA is TGTGCCAGCAGCAAAGGGGGAGCGGGAGGGCCCTACGAGCAGTACTTC. It specifies CASSKGGAGGPYEQYF.

Remarks on this clone: This same CDR3 is encoded by further DNA sequences in the sample. The chain combines TRBV6-1 with TRBJ1-2; weak D call: TRBD1 (6 bases). This CDR3 contains 13 residues. The germline V gene has CDR1 MNHNS and CDR2 SASEGT. Between the trimmed V and J ends, which lost 4 bases and 7 bases, there was a span of 13 bases. Here the CDR3 DNA reads TGTGCCAGCAGTGCGAACAGGGCTGCTGGCTACACCTTC. This sequence encodes CASSANRAAGYTF.

The chain recombines TRBV10-3 with TRBJ1-5; 9 nucleotides line up with TRBD1. Germline V gives CDR1 ENHRY, CDR2 SYGVKD. This CDR3 comprises 13 residues. With 8 bases clipped from V and 5 bases from J, the junction kept 4 bases outside the gene matches. The CDR3 is CAIGQGLDQPQHF. The CDR3 nucleotides are TGTGCCATCGGACAGGGGCTCGATCAGCCCCAGCATTTT.

The J gene is TRBJ1-4, the V gene TRBV25-1; D remains ambiguous. V was shortened by 3 bases and J by 0 bases, with 11 bases between the two germline ends. Germline CDR1 and CDR2: MGHDK and SYGVNS. The CDR3 is 16 residues long. This chain's CDR3 is CASSDPGESTNEKLFF. DNA for the CDR3: TGTGCCAGCAGTGACCCCGGGGAGTCAACTAATGAAAAACTGTTTTTT.

This clone has just one count. The gene calls are TRBV29-1 and TRBJ2-7; 12 positions match TRBD2. With 4 bases clipped from V and 4 bases from J, the junction kept 5 bases outside the gene matches. The germline CDR1 and CDR2 sequences are SQVTM and ANQGSEA. CDR3 length: 14 amino acids. This CDR3 is CSVVRTSGTYEQYF. The DNA of the CDR3 is TGCAGCGTTGTAAGGACTAGCGGGACTTACGAGCAGTACTTC.

The chain carries TRBV30 and TRBJ1-2; no clear D. Between the trimmed V and J ends, which lost 4 bases and 9 bases, there was a span of 9 bases. Germline V gene sequence: CDR1 GTSNPN, CDR2 SVGIG (reference sequence). The CDR3 spans 10 residues. CDR3 loop: CAWTIRCYTF. The CDR3 DNA follows: TGTGCCTGGACCATCAGGTGCTACACCTTC.

The chain carries TRBV28 and TRBJ2-1, with 9 nucleotides matching TRBD2. Losses at the gene ends were 3 bases for V and 4 bases for J; bases not matched to a gene: 4. Looked up from germline, CDR1 is MDHEN and CDR2 is SYDVKM. The CDR3 runs to 15 residues. The CDR3 here is CASSLIAGAYNEQFF. CDR3 nucleotides: TGTGCCAGCAGTTTGATAGCGGGAGCGTACAATGAGCAGTTCTTC.

J is TRBJ1-1 and V is TRBV6-5, with 7 bases identical to TRBD1. The CDR3 loop spans 15 amino acids. Germline trimming cut 5 bases from V and 2 bases from J; bases unmatched to any gene: 8. CDR1 and CDR2 from the germline V gene are MNHEY and SVGAGI. In DNA, the CDR3 is TGTGCCAGCAGTACCACGGGGACAGTAAACACTGAAGCTTTCTTT. Translating gives CASSTTGTVNTEAFF.

With respect to this clone: Its ends do not fully match the called genes, so a read error is possible. This chain uses TRBV7-9 with TRBJ1-2; a possible D gene is TRBD1 (5 bases). Germline loops: CDR1 SEHNR, CDR2 FQNEAQ (reference sequence). The CDR3 is made up of 15 amino acids. The CDR3 protein is CASSLAPAQGGGYTF. The CDR3 DNA is TGTGCCAGCAGCCTAGCCCCGGCGCAGGGTGGTGGCTACACCTTC.

This chain links TRBV7-2 with TRBJ2-5; possible D gene TRBD1, 6 bases. Germline assignment: CDR1 SGHTA and CDR2 FQGNSA. The CDR3 has 13 amino acids. The V end was cut by 5 bases, the J end by 5 bases, with 12 bases between. Written as DNA, the CDR3 is TGTGCCAGCAGCCCCGGACAGATTGAGACCCAGTACTTC. It codes for CASSPGQIETQYF.

The chain carries TRBV13 and TRBJ1-5; perhaps TRBD1 as D (6 bases). Germline CDR1 PRHDT, CDR2 FYEKMQ (reference sequence). The CDR3 runs 14 residues. V lost 4 bases and J 7 bases, leaving 14 bases between the germline ends. DNA for the CDR3: TGTGCCAGCAGCTCCACACAGGGAAACCAGCCCCAGCATTTT. Translated: CASSSTQGNQPQHF. The whole variable domain, filled in from reference TRBV13 and TRBJ1-5, reads AAGVIQSPRHLIKEKRETATLKCYPIPRHDTVYWYQQGPGQDPQFLISFYEKMQSDKGSIPDRFSAQQFSDYHSELNMSSLELGDSALYFCASSSTQGNQPQHFGDGTRLSIL.